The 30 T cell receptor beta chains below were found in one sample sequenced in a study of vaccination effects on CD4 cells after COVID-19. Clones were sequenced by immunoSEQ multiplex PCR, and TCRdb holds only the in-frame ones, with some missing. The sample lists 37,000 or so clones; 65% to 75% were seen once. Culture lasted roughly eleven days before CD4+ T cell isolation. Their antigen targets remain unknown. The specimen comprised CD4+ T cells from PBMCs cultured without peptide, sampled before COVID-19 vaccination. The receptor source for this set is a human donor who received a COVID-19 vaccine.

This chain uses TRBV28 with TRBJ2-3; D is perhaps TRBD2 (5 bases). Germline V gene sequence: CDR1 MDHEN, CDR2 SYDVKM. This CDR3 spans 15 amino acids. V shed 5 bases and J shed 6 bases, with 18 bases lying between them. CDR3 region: CASSPHPGQRDTQYF. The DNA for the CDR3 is TGTGCCAGCAGTCCACATCCCGGGCAGCGGGATACGCAGTATTTT.

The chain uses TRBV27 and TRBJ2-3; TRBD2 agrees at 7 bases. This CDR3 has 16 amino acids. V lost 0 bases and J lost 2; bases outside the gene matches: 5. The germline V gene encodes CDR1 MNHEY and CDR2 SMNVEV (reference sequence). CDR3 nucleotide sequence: TGTGCCAGCAGTTTATCGACCAGCGGGGTCACAGATACGCAGTATTTT. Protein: CASSLSTSGVTDTQYF.

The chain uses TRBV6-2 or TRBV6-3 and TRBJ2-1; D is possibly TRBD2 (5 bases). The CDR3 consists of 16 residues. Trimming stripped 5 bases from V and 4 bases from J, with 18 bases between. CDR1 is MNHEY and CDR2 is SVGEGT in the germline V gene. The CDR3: CASSTLLAAAYNEQFF. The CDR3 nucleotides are TGTGCCAGCAGTACCCTTCTAGCAGCGGCTTACAATGAGCAGTTCTTC.

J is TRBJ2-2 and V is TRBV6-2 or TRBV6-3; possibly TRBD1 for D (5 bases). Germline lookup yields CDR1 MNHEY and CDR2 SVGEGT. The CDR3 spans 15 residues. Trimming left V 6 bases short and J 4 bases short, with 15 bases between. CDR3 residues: CASSRPADSTGELFF. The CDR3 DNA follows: TGTGCCAGCAGCCGCCCCGCTGACAGCACCGGGGAGCTGTTTTTT.

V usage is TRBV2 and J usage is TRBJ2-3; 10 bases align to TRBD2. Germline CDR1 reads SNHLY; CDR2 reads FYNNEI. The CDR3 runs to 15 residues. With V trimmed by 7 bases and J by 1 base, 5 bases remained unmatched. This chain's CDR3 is CASTPGTSGTDTQYF. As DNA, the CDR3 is TGTGCCAGCACCCCCGGGACTAGCGGCACAGATACGCAGTATTTT.

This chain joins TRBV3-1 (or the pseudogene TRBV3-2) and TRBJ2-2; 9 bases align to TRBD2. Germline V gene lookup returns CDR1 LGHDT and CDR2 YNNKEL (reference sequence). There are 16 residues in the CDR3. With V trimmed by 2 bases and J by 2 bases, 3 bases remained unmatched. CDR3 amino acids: CASSQSTSGNTGELFF. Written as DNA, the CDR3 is TGTGCCAGCAGCCAATCGACTAGCGGTAACACCGGGGAGCTGTTTTTT.

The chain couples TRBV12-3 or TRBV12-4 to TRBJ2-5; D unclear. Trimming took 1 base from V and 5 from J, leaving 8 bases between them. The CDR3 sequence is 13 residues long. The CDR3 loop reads CASSLDEGETQYF. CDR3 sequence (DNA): TGTGCCAGCAGTTTAGACGAAGGGGAGACCCAGTACTTC.

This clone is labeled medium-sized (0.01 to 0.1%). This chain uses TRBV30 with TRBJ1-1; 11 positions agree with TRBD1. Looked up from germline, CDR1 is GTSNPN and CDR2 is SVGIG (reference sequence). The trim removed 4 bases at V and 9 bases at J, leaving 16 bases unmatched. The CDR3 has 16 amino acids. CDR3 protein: CAWMTFPGQGVGKAFF. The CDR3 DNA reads TGTGCCTGGATGACTTTCCCGGGACAGGGGGTGGGAAAAGCTTTCTTT.

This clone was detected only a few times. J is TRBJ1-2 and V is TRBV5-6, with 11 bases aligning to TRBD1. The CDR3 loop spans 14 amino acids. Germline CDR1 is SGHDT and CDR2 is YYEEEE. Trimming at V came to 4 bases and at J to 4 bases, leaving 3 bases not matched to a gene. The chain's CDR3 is CASSGTGGSYGYTF. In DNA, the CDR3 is TGTGCCAGCAGCGGGACAGGGGGAAGCTATGGCTACACCTTC.

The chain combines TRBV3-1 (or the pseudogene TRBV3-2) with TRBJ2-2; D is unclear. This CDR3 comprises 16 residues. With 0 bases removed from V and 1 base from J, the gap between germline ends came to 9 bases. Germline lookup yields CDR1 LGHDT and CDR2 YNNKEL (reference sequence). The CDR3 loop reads CASSQDNPVNTGELFF. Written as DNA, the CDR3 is TGTGCCAGCAGCCAAGATAATCCCGTGAACACCGGGGAGCTGTTTTTT.

CDR3 region: CASSLNPTGLDTQYF. DNA of the CDR3: TGTGCCAGCAGCCTTAACCCTACAGGGTTGGATACGCAGTATTTT. The rearrangement joins TRBV7-2 to TRBJ2-3, with a tentative D call TRBD1 (6 bases). Germline loops: CDR1 SGHTA, CDR2 FQGNSA. The CDR3 is 15 residues long. The V and J ends lost 5 bases and 6 bases respectively, with 18 bases between them.

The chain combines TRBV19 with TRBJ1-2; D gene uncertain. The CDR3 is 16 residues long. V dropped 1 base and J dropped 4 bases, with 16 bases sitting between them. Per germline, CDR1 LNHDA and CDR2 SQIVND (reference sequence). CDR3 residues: CASSIGTHGVVYGYTF. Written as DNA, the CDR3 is TGTGCCAGTAGTATAGGGACTCACGGGGTCGTCTATGGCTACACCTTC.

CDR3 nucleotides: TGCGCCAGCAAGTCCGTAGGGCTAGCGACATACAATGAGCAGTTCTTC. It is translated as CASKSVGLATYNEQFF. The chain links TRBV5-1 to TRBJ2-1, with a possible D match to TRBD2 (6 bases). Germline assignment: CDR1 SGHRS and CDR2 YFSETQ. V was shortened by 6 bases and J by 4 bases, with 20 bases between the two germline ends. The CDR3 contains 16 residues.

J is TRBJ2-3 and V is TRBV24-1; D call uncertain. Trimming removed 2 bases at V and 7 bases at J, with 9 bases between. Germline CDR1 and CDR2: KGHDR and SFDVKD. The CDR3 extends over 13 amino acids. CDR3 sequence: CATSDSLTHTQYF. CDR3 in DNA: TGTGCCACCAGTGATTCTTTAACGCATACGCAGTATTTT.

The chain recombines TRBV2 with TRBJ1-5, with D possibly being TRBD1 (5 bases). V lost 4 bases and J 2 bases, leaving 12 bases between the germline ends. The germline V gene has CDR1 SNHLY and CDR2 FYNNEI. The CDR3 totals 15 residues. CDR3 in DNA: TGTGCCAGCAGTGGGCGGCCGACAGGCAATCAGCCCCAGCATTTT. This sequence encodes CASSGRPTGNQPQHF.

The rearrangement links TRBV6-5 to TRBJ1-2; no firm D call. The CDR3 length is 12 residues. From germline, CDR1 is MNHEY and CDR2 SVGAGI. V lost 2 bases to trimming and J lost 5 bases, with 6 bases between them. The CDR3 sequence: CASSYDLYGYTF. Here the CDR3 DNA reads TGTGCCAGCAGTTACGACCTTTATGGCTACACCTTC.

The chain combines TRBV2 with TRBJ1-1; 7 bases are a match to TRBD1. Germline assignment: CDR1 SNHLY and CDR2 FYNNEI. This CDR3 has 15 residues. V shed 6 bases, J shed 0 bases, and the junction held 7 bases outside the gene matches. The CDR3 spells CASSSGQAMNTEAFF. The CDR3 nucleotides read TGTGCCAGCAGCTCCGGACAGGCGATGAACACTGAAGCTTTCTTT.

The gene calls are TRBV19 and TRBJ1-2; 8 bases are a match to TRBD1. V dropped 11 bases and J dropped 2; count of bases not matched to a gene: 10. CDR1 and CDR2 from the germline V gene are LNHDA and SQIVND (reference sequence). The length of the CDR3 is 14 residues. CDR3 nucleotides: TGTGCCTGTTCAGGGGGCCTCTCAAACTATGGCTACACCTTC. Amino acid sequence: CACSGGLSNYGYTF.

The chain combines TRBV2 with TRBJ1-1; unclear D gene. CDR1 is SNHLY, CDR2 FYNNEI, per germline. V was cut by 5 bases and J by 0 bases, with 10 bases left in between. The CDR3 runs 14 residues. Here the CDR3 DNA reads TGTGCCAGCAGTCCCCGGACGGTGAACACTGAAGCTTTCTTT. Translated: CASSPRTVNTEAFF.

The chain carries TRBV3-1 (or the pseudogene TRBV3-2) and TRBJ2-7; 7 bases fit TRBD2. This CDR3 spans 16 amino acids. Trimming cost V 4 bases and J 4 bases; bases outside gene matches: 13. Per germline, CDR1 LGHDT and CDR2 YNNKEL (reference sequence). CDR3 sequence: CASSPNWGGEEYEQYF. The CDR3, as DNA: TGTGCCAGCAGCCCCAATTGGGGGGGAGAGGAGTACGAGCAGTACTTC.

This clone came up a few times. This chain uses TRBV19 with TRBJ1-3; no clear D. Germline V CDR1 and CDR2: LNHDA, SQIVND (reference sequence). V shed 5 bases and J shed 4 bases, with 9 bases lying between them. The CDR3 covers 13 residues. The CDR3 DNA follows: TGTGCCAGTAGTGCCGGACCCGGAAACACCATATATTTT. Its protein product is CASSAGPGNTIYF.

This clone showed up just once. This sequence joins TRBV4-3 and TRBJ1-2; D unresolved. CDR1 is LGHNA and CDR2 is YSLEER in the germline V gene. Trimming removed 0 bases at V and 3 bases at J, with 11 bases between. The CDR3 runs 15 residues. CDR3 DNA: TGCGCCAGCAGCCAAGAACGAACCGGAGACTATGGCTACACCTTC. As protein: CASSQERTGDYGYTF.

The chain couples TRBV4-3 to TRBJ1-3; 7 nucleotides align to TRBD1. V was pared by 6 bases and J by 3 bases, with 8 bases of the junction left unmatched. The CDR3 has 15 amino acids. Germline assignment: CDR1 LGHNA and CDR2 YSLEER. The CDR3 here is CASSDRAEVGNTIYF. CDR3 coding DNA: TGCGCCAGCAGTGACAGGGCGGAAGTTGGAAACACCATATATTTT.

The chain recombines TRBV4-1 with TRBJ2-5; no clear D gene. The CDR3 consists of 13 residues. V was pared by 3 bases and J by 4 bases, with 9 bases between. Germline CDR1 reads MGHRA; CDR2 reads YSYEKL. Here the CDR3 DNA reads TGCGCCAGCAGCCAGATGAAAGGAGAGACCCAGTACTTC. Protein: CASSQMKGETQYF.

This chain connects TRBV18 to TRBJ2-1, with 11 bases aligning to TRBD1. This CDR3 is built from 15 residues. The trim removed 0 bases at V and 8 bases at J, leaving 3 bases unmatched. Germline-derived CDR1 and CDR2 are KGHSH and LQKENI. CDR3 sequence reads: CASSPPRTGGYEQFF. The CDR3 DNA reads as TGTGCCAGCTCACCACCAAGGACAGGGGGCTATGAGCAGTTCTTC.

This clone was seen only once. CDR3 amino acids: CASSQELRGETQYF. CDR3 sequence (DNA): TGTGCCAGCAGCCAAGAACTTCGAGGAGAGACCCAGTACTTC. The J gene is TRBJ2-5, the V gene TRBV14, with no clear D. This CDR3 contains 14 residues. Per the germline V gene, CDR1 is SGHDN and CDR2 is FVKESK. The V and J ends lost 0 bases and 4 bases respectively, with 9 bases between them.

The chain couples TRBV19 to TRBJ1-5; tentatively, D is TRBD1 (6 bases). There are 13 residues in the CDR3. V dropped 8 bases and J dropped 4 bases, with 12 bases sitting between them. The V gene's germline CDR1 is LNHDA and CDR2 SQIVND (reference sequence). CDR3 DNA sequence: TGTGCCAGTGGGATGGACAGAAATCAGCCCCAGCATTTT. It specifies CASGMDRNQPQHF.

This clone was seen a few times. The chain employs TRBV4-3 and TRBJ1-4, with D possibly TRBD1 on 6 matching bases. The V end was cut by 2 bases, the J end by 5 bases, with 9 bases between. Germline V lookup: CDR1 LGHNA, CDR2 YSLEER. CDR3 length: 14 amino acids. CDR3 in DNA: TGCGCCAGCAGCCAAAACAGGGCGAATGAAAAACTGTTTTTT. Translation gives CASSQNRANEKLFF.

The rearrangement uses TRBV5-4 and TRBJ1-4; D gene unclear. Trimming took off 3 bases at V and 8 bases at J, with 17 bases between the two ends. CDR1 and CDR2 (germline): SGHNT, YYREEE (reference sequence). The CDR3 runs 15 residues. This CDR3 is CASSSKLEIQEKLFF. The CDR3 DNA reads TGTGCCAGCAGCTCTAAGTTGGAGATCCAAGAAAAACTGTTTTTT.

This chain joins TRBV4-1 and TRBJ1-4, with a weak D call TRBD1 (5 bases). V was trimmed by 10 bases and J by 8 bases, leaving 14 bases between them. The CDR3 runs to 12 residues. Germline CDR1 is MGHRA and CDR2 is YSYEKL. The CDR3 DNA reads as TGCGCCACCAAAGGGGATGCGGAAAAACTGTTTTTT. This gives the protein CATKGDAEKLFF.